The 6 T cell receptor beta chains listed next were all sequenced from one sample in a study of CD8+ T cells in alopecia areata (dated by TCRdb to the late 2010s). Cells from mouse cutaneous lymph nodes were pooled, stained for CD4, CD8alpha, NKG2D, NKG2ACE and other markers, and then sorted on a BD Influx. Receptor amplification or capture employed the immunoSEQ multiplex PCR assay. To provide template for TCR sequencing, every sample had RNA extracted and reverse transcribed into cDNA. TCRdb took this table from immuneACCESS and kept in-frame rearrangements with V and J called. Such tables lack part of the clones; where checked against another copy, unresolved V genes explain under half of the gap, and the rest is unexplained. In this sample the table shows more than 250,000 clones, and no singletons are among them. Clones ranked in the top ten supply 1.2% of the sample. The sequenced material came from CD4+ T cells sorted from a lymph node. The receptor set was obtained from a C3H/HeJ mouse with alopecia areata. The strain in question carries the MHC haplotype H2-k.

Comment on this clone: Gene names are the mouse ones. The read ends 4 residues early relative to the CDR3; the germline J gene fills the gap. Different DNA sequences within this sample yield the same CDR3. The genes are TRBV19 and TRBJ2-3; 9 nucleotides agree with TRBD2. The ends lost 2 bases at V and 1 base at J; junction bases unmatched: 5. Per the germline V gene, CDR1 is FNHDT and CDR2 is SITEND (reference sequence). There are 16 residues in the CDR3. The CDR3 is CASSIVGGAGAETLYF. The part of the CDR3 DNA that was read is TGTGCCAGCAGTATCGTTGGGGGGGCTGGTGCAGAA.

This clone was seen a handful of times. Germline and genes: mouse. The read is 4 residues too short to cover the CDR3 end, so that end is filled in from the germline J gene. V usage is TRBV5 and J usage is TRBJ2-5, with 9 bases identical to TRBD2. The V gene end was trimmed by 0 bases and the J gene end by 0 bases; junction bases not matched to a gene: 4. Germline V CDR1 and CDR2: LGHNA, YNLKQL (reference sequence). The CDR3 is 17 amino acids. CDR3 bases read: TGTGCCAGCAGCCAAGACAACTGGGGGGTTAACCAAGAC. The encoded protein is CASSQDNWGVNQD. The whole CDR3 protein reads CASSQDNWGVNQDTQYF.

This clone was detected only a few times. Here the gene names and germline are mouse. The read halts 4 residues ahead of the CDR3 end, with the missing end drawn from the germline J gene. The same CDR3 also results from other DNA sequences found in this sample. V usage is TRBV13-1 and J usage is TRBJ2-1; TRBD2 aligns across 9 bases. Germline V gene sequence: CDR1 NSHNY, CDR2 SYGAGN. Trimming removed 3 bases from V and 4 bases from J; junction bases left unmatched: 2. The CDR3 sequence is 14 residues long. The CDR3 DNA, read in part, is TGTGCCAGCAGTGGGGGGACTGGGTATGCT. Translating gives CASSGGTGYA. The CDR3, in full, reads CASSGGTGYAEQFF.

There are a few counts of this clone. Germline and genes here are mouse. The read falls 4 residues short of the CDR3 end, and the missing part is taken from the germline J gene. The sample holds other DNA sequences that translate to the same CDR3. This chain connects TRBV13-2 to TRBJ2-7; D is undetermined. Germline CDR1 and CDR2: NNHNN and SYGAGS (reference sequence). CDR3 length: 12 residues. CDR3 DNA (partial): TGTGCCAGCGGTGATGCTAGGTAT. Its protein is CASGDARY. The whole CDR3 is CASGDARYEQYF.

This clone was counted between two and nine times. Here the gene names and germline are mouse. Coverage ceases 4 residues before the CDR3 finishes, and the germline J gene fills in the end. The gene calls are TRBV14 and TRBJ2-1, with TRBD2 matching 10 bases. Trimming at V came to 5 bases and at J to 0 bases, leaving 2 bases not matched to a gene. In germline, CDR1 is SGHDT, CDR2 FRDEAV. The CDR3 extends over 15 amino acids. Incomplete CDR3 DNA: TGTGCCAGCAGCAACTGGGGGGGTAACTATGCT. Its translation: CASSNWGGNYA. The CDR3 reads in full as CASSNWGGNYAEQFF.

This clone was observed at least ten times. The genes and germline here are from mouse. The same CDR3 can be traced to other DNA sequences in this sample. CDR3 amino acids: CTCSAGTGGSAETLYF. The part of the CDR3 DNA that was read is TGCACCTGCAGTGCCGGGACTGGGGGTAGTGCAGAA. V and J are TRBV1 and TRBJ2-3, with 11 bases aligning to TRBD2. The sequenced fragment ends 4 residues before the CDR3 boundary, so the rest is inferred from the germline J gene. CDR1 and CDR2 from the germline V gene are NSQYPW and LRSPGD (reference sequence). The CDR3 extends over 16 amino acids. Losses at the gene ends were 3 bases for V and 0 bases for J; bases not matched to a gene: 2.